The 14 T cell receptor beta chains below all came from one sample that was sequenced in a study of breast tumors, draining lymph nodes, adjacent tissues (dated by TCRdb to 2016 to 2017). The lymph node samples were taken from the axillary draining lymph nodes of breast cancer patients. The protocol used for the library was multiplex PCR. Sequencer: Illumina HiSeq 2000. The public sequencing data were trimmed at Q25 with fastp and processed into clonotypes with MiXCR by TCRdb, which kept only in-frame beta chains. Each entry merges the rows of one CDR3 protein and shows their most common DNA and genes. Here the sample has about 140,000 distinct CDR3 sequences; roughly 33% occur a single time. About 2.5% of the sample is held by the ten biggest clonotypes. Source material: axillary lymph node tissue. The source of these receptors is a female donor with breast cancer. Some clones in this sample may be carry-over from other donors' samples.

For the CDR3, the DNA is TGCAGCGTCAAGGGGGTCTCTAACTATGGCTACACCTTC. Amino acid sequence: CSVKGVSNYGYTF. V is TRBV29-1 and J is TRBJ1-2; D is possibly TRBD1 (6 bases). Germline V gene data show CDR1 as SQVTM and CDR2 as ANQGSEA. Trimming left V 6 bases short and J 0 bases short, with 11 bases between. This CDR3 is 13 amino acids long.

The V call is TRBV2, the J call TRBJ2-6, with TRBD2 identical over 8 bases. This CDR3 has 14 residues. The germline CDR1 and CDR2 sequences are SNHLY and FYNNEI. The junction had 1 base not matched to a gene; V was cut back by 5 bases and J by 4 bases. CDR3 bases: TGTGCCAGCAGTCGACTAGCGGGGGCCAACGTCCTGACTTTC. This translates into CASSRLAGANVLTF. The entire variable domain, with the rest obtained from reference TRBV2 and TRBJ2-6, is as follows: EPEVTQTPSHQVTQMGQEVILRCVPISNHLYFYWYRQILGQKVEFLVSFYNNEISEKSEIFDDQFSVERPDGSNFTLKIRSTKLEDSAMYFCASSRLAGANVLTFGAGSRLTVL.

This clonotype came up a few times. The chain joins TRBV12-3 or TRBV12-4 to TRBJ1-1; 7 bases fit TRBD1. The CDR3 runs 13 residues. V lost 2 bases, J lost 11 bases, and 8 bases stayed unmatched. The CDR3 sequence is CASSLTRQGWAFF. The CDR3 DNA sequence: TGTGCCAGCAGTTTAACACGACAGGGTTGGGCTTTCTTT.

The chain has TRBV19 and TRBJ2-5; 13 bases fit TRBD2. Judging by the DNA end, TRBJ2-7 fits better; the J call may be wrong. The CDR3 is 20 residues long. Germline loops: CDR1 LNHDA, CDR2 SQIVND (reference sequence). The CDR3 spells CASSMILAGGAVGDLSEQYV. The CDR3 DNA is TGTGCCAGTAGTATGATACTAGCGGGGGGGGCCGTCGGGGACTTGTCCGAGCAGTACGTC.

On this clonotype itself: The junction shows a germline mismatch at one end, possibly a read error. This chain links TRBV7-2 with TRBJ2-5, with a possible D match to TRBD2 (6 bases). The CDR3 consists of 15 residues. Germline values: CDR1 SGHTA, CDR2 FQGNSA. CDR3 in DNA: TGTGCCAGCAGCGTGGGTAGCGGACACCAAGAGACCCAGCACTTC. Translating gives CASSVGSGHQETQHF.

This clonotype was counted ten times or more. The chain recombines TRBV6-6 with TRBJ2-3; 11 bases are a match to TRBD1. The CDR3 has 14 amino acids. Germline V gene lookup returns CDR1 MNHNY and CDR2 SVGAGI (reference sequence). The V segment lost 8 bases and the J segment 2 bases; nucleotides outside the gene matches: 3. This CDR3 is CASGDRGATDTQYF. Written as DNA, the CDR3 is TGTGCCAGCGGGGACAGGGGGGCCACAGATACGCAGTATTTT.

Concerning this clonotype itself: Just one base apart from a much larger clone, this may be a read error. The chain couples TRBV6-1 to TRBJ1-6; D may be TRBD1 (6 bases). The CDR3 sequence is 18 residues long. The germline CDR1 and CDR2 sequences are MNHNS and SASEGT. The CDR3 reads CASSEQGVKPAYSSPLHF. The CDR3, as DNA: TGTGCCAGTTCGGAACAGGGAGTCAAACCGGCCTATAGTTCACCCCTCCACTTT.

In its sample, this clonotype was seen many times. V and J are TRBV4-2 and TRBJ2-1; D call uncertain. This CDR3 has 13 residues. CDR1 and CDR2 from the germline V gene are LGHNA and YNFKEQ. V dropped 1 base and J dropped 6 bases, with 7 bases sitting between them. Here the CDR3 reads CASSQVAGNEQFF. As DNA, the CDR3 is TGTGCCAGCAGCCAAGTGGCTGGCAATGAGCAGTTCTTC.

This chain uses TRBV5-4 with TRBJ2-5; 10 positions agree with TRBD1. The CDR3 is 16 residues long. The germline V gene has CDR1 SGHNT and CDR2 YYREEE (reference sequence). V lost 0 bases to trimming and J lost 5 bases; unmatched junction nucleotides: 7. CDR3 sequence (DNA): TGTGCCAGCAGCTTGGCCGGGACAGGGGCTGGGGAGACCCAGTACTTC. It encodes CASSLAGTGAGETQYF.

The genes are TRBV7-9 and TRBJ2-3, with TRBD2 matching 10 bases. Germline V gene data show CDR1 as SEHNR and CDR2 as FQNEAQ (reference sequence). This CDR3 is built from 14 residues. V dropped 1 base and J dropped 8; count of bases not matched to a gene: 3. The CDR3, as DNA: TGTGCCAGCAGCTTAGGGACTAGCGGAACTACGCAGTATTTT. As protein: CASSLGTSGTTQYF.

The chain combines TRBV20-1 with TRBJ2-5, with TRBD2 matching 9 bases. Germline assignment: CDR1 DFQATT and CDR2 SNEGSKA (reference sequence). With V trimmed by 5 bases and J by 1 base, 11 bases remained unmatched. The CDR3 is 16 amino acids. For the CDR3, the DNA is TGCAGTGCTTGGGTAATCGCGGGGGGGATCCAAGAGACCCAGTACTTC. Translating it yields CSAWVIAGGIQETQYF.

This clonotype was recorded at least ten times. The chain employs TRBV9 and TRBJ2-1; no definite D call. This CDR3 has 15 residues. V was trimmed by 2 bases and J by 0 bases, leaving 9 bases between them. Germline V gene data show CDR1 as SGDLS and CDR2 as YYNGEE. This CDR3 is CASSVSVNSYNEQFF. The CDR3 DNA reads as TGTGCCAGCAGCGTCAGCGTCAACTCCTACAATGAGCAGTTCTTC.

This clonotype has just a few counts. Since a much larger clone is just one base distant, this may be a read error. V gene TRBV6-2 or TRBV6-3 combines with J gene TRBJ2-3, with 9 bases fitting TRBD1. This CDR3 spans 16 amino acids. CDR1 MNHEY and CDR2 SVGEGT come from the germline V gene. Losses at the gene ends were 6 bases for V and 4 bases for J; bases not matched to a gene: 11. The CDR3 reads CASRMHPGQGSDTQYF. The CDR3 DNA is TGTGCCAGCAGAATGCACCCGGGACAGGGATCAGATACGCAGTATTTT.

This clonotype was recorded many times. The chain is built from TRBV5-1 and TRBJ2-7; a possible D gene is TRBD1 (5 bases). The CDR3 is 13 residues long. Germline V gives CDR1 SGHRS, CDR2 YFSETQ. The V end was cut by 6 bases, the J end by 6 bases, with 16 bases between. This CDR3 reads CASKRIEQVEQYF. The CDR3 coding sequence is TGCGCCAGCAAACGGATAGAACAGGTCGAGCAGTACTTC. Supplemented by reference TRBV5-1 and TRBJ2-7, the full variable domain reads KAGVTQTPRYLIKTRGQQVTLSCSPISGHRSVSWYQQTPGQGLQFLFEYFSETQRNKGNFPGRFSGRQFSNSRSEMNVSTLELGDSALYLCASKRIEQVEQYFGPGTRLTVT.